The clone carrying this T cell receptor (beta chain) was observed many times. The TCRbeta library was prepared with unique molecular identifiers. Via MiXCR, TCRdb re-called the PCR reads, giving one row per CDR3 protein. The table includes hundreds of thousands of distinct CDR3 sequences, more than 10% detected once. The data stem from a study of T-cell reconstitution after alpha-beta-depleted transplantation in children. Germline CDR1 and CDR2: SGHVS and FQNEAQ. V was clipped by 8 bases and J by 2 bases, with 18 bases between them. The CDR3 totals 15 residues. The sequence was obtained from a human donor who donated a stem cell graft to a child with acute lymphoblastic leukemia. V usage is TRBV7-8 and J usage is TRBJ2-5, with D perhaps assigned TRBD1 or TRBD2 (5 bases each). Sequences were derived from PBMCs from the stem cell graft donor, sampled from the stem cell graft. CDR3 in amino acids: CASRSRDLLQETQYF. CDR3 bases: TGTGCCAGCCGAAGCCGGGACCTACTTCAAGAGACCCAGTACTTC.